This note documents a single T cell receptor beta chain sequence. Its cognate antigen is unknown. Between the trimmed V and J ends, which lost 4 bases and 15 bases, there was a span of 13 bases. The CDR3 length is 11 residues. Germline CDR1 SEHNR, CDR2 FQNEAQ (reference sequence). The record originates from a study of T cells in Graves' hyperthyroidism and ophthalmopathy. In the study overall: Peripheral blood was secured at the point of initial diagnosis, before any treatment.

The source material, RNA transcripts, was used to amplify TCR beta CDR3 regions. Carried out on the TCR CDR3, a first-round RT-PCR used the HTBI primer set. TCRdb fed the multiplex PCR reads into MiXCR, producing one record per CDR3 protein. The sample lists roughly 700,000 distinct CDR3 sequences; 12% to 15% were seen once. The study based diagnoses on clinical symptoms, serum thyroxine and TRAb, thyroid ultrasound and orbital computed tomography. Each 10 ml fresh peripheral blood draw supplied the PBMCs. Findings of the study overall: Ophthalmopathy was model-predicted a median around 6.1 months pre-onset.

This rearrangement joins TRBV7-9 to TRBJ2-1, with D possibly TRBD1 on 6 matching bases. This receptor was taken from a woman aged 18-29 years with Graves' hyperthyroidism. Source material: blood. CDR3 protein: CASSYRQEGFF. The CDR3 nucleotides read TGTGCCAGCAGCTACAGACAGGAAGGGTTCTTC.